This record covers a single TCR beta chain. Its antigen is currently unknown. Molecular-barcoded quantitative 5'-RACE produced these TCR beta libraries. TCRdb re-called the 5' RACE reads through MiXCR, storing one row per CDR3 protein. The table lists around 430,000 distinct CDR3 sequences, 17% of them singletons. The CDR3 extends over 19 amino acids. V shed 3 bases and J shed 0 bases, with 22 bases lying between them. Germline lookup yields CDR1 SGDLS and CDR2 YYNGEE. The record originates from a study of CD8 T cells in ankylosing spondylitis. Study results and limitations: Researchers reportedly found disease-linked clones significantly enriched in matched ankylosing spondylitis synovial fluid. Before this, some motif variants had been reported in reactive arthritis synovial fluid and blood. Made up of eight highly homologous variants, a TCR beta motif appeared characteristic of ankylosing spondylitis blood.

The sequencing input was blood, either unsorted or a sorted T cell fraction (not recorded which). This receptor was identified in a male donor with ankylosing spondylitis. The chain recombines TRBV9 with TRBJ2-1, with D possibly matching TRBD2 (6 bases). The CDR3 nucleotides read TGTGCCAGCAGCGCCCGGGACGGGAGCGAACTGGGCTCCTACAATGAGCAGTTCTTC. Translated: CASSARDGSELGSYNEQFF.